One sample yielded the 26 T cell receptor beta chains listed below, sequenced in a study of blood T cell repertoires in COVID-19 (dated by TCRdb to 2018 to 2020). Library construction relied on the immunoSEQ multiplex PCR assay. Imported from immuneACCESS, the table was reduced by TCRdb to in-frame sequences with V and J called. These copies leave out some clones; in studies compared against another copy, an unresolved V gene accounts for under half, and the cause of the remainder is not known. For this sample there are about 200,000 clones; 89% appear just once. The top ten hold around 7% of the sample. The source material was peripheral blood. The receptors stem from a man aged 35 to 55 with acute or convalescent COVID-19.

The CDR3 nucleotides read TGTGCCAGCAGTTCTCCAGGACAGAACACCGGGGAGCTGTTTTTT. As protein: CASSSPGQNTGELFF. The chain employs TRBV28 and TRBJ2-2; possibly TRBD1 for D (5 bases). The CDR3 is 15 amino acids. The germline gives CDR1 MDHEN, CDR2 SYDVKM. Trimming shortened V by 4 bases and J by 1 base, and 10 bases separated the two germline ends.

The chain links TRBV3-1 (or the pseudogene TRBV3-2) to TRBJ2-7; a weak D match, TRBD1 (5 bases). Between the trimmed V and J ends, which lost 1 base and 2 bases, there was a span of 6 bases. This CDR3 spans 13 amino acids. Per the germline V gene, CDR1 is LGHDT and CDR2 is YNNKEL (reference sequence). The CDR3 reads CASSQGGPYEQYF. DNA for the CDR3: TGTGCCAGCAGCCAAGGGGGCCCCTACGAGCAGTACTTC.

The chain couples TRBV28 to TRBJ2-7; possible D gene TRBD2, 6 bases. The CDR3 totals 15 residues. Between the trimmed V and J ends, which lost 3 bases and 0 bases, there was a span of 12 bases. The germline V gene has CDR1 MDHEN and CDR2 SYDVKM. The CDR3 DNA sequence: TGTGCCAGCAGTTTTGGGAGGATCCTCTCCTACGAGCAGTACTTC. Encoded protein: CASSFGRILSYEQYF.

This chain uses TRBV12-3 or TRBV12-4 with TRBJ2-7; D is possibly TRBD2 (7 bases). This CDR3 spans 13 amino acids. Trimming cost V 3 bases and J 6 bases, with 12 bases left between them. Here the CDR3 DNA reads TGTGCCAGCAGTTTTACGGGGGGCGTCGAGCAGTACTTC. It encodes CASSFTGGVEQYF.

This rearrangement joins TRBV7-2 to TRBJ2-2, with TRBD1 identical over 9 bases. Trimming took 5 bases from V and 3 from J; bases not matched to a gene: 1. This CDR3 is built from 14 residues. Germline V gene sequence: CDR1 SGHTA, CDR2 FQGNSA. CDR3 coding DNA: TGTGCCAGCAGCAGACAGGGGGACACCGGGGAGCTGTTTTTT. Translation: CASSRQGDTGELFF.

In its sample, this clone was seen once. V usage is TRBV6-5 and J usage is TRBJ1-4; D gene ambiguous. Trimming shortened V by 0 bases and J by 7 bases, and 15 bases separated the two germline ends. This CDR3 is 16 amino acids long. Germline CDR1 reads MNHEY; CDR2 reads SVGAGI. This chain's CDR3 is CASSYSPQGGGEKLFF. The CDR3 region has the DNA TGTGCCAGCAGTTACTCCCCACAAGGAGGAGGTGAAAAACTGTTTTTT.

The V and J genes are TRBV7-9 and TRBJ2-1, with 9 positions matching TRBD2. Germline V CDR1 and CDR2: SEHNR, FQNEAQ (reference sequence). There are 15 residues in the CDR3. Trimming at V came to 1 base and at J to 9 bases, leaving 7 bases not matched to a gene. The CDR3 DNA is TGTGCCAGCAGCTTAGGGCGGACTAGCGCAAGTGAGCAGTTCTTC. It codes for CASSLGRTSASEQFF.

V and J are TRBV14 and TRBJ2-7; 7 nucleotides match TRBD2. J gave up 2 bases and V 4 bases, and 8 bases lay outside the gene matches. Germline V gives CDR1 SGHDN, CDR2 FVKESK. There are 15 residues in the CDR3. The CDR3 region is CASSPYSGTPYEQYF. The CDR3 DNA is TGTGCCAGCAGCCCCTACAGCGGGACCCCCTACGAGCAGTACTTC.

The chain carries TRBV18 and TRBJ2-7; 8 nucleotides line up with TRBD1. CDR3 length: 15 residues. Per germline, CDR1 KGHSH and CDR2 LQKENI. With 2 bases clipped from V and 6 bases from J, the junction kept 9 bases outside the gene matches. The CDR3 nucleotides are TGTGCCAGCTCACCATACCTCCAGGGGGCGGGCGAGCAGTACTTC. Protein: CASSPYLQGAGEQYF. The complete variable domain, with remaining parts taken from reference TRBV18 and TRBJ2-7, reads NAGVMQNPRHLVRRRGQEARLRCSPMKGHSHVYWYRQLPEEGLKFMVYLQKENIIDESGMPKERFSAEFPKEGPSILRIQQVVRGDSAAYFCASSPYLQGAGEQYFGPGTRLTVT.

The chain is built from TRBV27 and TRBJ1-1; D gene uncertain. In germline, CDR1 is MNHEY, CDR2 SMNVEV (reference sequence). Trimming took off 0 bases at V and 3 bases at J, with 5 bases between the two ends. The CDR3 sequence is 13 residues long. Here the CDR3 reads CASSLSRDTEAFF. In DNA form, the CDR3 reads TGTGCCAGCAGTTTATCGCGCGACACTGAAGCTTTCTTT.

The chain employs TRBV5-4 and TRBJ2-7, with a tentative D call TRBD1 (7 bases). The CDR3 is 14 residues long. V was pared by 3 bases and J by 0 bases, with 10 bases between. The germline V gene has CDR1 SGHNT and CDR2 YYREEE (reference sequence). The CDR3 here is CASSWGDSSYEQYF. The CDR3 DNA follows: TGTGCCAGCAGCTGGGGGGACAGCTCCTACGAGCAGTACTTC.

This chain uses TRBV2 with TRBJ1-6, with D possibly being TRBD1 (5 bases). Germline lookup yields CDR1 SNHLY and CDR2 FYNNEI. V was shortened by 6 bases and J by 13 bases, with 19 bases between the two germline ends. CDR3 length: 14 amino acids. The CDR3 sequence is CASRMSPPSGPLHF. The CDR3 DNA sequence: TGTGCCAGCAGGATGAGTCCTCCCTCAGGGCCCCTCCACTTT.

V is TRBV7-3 and J is TRBJ1-1; no reliable D call. CDR1 and CDR2 (germline): SGHTA, FQGTGA. The CDR3 runs to 13 residues. Trimming removed 5 bases at V and 4 bases at J, with 11 bases between. The CDR3 protein is CASSATGITEAFF. The CDR3 DNA reads as TGTGCCAGCAGCGCGACCGGGATCACTGAAGCTTTCTTT.

The V call is TRBV19, the J call TRBJ1-2; 7 nucleotides line up with TRBD1. Germline CDR1 and CDR2: LNHDA and SQIVND (reference sequence). The CDR3 consists of 15 residues. J was trimmed by 4 bases and V by 4 bases; bases with no gene match: 9. The CDR3 sequence is CASSTLTGSLYGYTF. The CDR3 nucleotides read TGTGCCAGTAGTACCCTGACAGGGTCCCTCTATGGCTACACCTTC.

V and J are TRBV5-4 and TRBJ2-1; 8 nucleotides agree with TRBD2. Germline values: CDR1 SGHNT, CDR2 YYREEE (reference sequence). The CDR3 sequence is 14 residues long. Trimming cost V 5 bases and J 7 bases; bases outside gene matches: 8. The CDR3 loop is CASSTTGGPNEQFF. Here the CDR3 DNA reads TGTGCCAGCAGTACCACGGGGGGGCCAAATGAGCAGTTCTTC. Full variable domain (remainder filled in from reference TRBV5-4 and TRBJ2-1): ETGVTQSPTHLIKTRGQQVTLRCSSQSGHNTVSWYQQALGQGPQFIFQYYREEENGRGNFPPRFSGLQFPNYSSELNVNALELDDSALYLCASSTTGGPNEQFFGPGTRLTVL.

The gene calls are TRBV7-3 and TRBJ2-1, with 7 bases fitting TRBD2. Trimming cost V 5 bases and J 2 bases; bases outside gene matches: 6. Per germline, CDR1 SGHTA and CDR2 FQGTGA. This CDR3 region has 15 residues. The CDR3 coding sequence is TGTGCCAGCAGCCAGGGACTACCCACCTACAATGAGCAGTTCTTC. This sequence encodes CASSQGLPTYNEQFF.

DNA of the CDR3: TGTGCCAGCAGTGAAACCCGGACAGGGGGCGGTAATTCACCCCTCCACTTT. Protein sequence: CASSETRTGGGNSPLHF. The chain couples TRBV2 to TRBJ1-6; 11 bases are a match to TRBD1. The CDR3 loop spans 17 amino acids. Germline trimming cut 2 bases from V and 6 bases from J; bases unmatched to any gene: 6. From germline, CDR1 is SNHLY and CDR2 FYNNEI.

The chain couples TRBV6-5 to TRBJ2-7; TRBD2 matches 12 bases. The trim removed 4 bases at V and 1 base at J, leaving 2 bases unmatched. CDR3 size: 15 residues. CDR1 and CDR2 (germline): MNHEY, SVGAGI. This CDR3 reads CASSLTSGGSYEQYF. In DNA, the CDR3 is TGTGCCAGCAGTTTGACTAGCGGGGGTTCCTACGAGCAGTACTTC.

This chain uses TRBV4-1 with TRBJ2-2, with no clear D. The CDR3 runs 15 residues. The V and J ends lost 1 base and 8 bases respectively, with 14 bases between them. CDR1 and CDR2 from the germline V gene are MGHRA and YSYEKL. CDR3 protein: CASSQGGALGGELFF. CDR3 nucleotides: TGCGCCAGCAGCCAAGGCGGCGCCCTTGGGGGGGAGCTGTTTTTT.

The CDR3 DNA reads as TGTGCCAGCAGAATAAGGGACTGGGGGTACGAGCAGTACTTC. It codes for CASRIRDWGYEQYF. The genes are TRBV28 and TRBJ2-7; D is perhaps TRBD2 (6 bases). Germline V lookup: CDR1 MDHEN, CDR2 SYDVKM. Trimming cost V 6 bases and J 4 bases, with 16 bases left between them. This CDR3 is built from 14 residues.

The chain employs TRBV7-2 and TRBJ1-1; D perhaps matches TRBD1 (5 bases). The CDR3 has 13 amino acids. Germline assignment: CDR1 SGHTA and CDR2 FQGNSA. Trimming took off 4 bases at V and 5 bases at J, with 11 bases between the two ends. In nucleotides, the CDR3 is TGTGCCAGCAGCTCAGGGTTGCGAACTGAAGCTTTCTTT. Protein sequence: CASSSGLRTEAFF.

This chain uses TRBV27 with TRBJ2-7, with D perhaps TRBD2 (6 bases). The length of the CDR3 is 16 residues. V was clipped by 3 bases and J by 1 base, with 16 bases between them. The V gene's germline CDR1 is MNHEY and CDR2 SMNVEV (reference sequence). The CDR3 sequence: CASSFLGRGGSYEQYF. The CDR3 nucleotides read TGTGCCAGCAGTTTTCTGGGCCGTGGGGGGTCCTACGAGCAGTACTTC.

This rearrangement joins TRBV10-2 to TRBJ2-1; 9 nucleotides match TRBD2. This CDR3 is 14 amino acids long. After removal of 5 bases from V and 7 bases from J, the junction contained 6 bases not matched to a gene. Per the germline V gene, CDR1 is WSHSY and CDR2 is SAAADI. CDR3 loop: CASSPGLASNEQFF. Here the CDR3 DNA reads TGCGCCAGCAGTCCCGGACTAGCGTCAAATGAGCAGTTCTTC.

The V gene is TRBV30, the J gene TRBJ1-6; D remains ambiguous. The CDR3 is made up of 13 amino acids. Germline values: CDR1 GTSNPN, CDR2 SVGIG (reference sequence). Trimming cost V 0 bases and J 6 bases, with 6 bases left between them. The CDR3 loop is CAWSVAFNSPLHF. CDR3 nucleotide sequence: TGTGCCTGGAGTGTGGCCTTTAATTCACCCCTCCACTTT.

The chain carries TRBV10-3 and TRBJ2-7; 8 bases map to TRBD1. Germline V CDR1 and CDR2: ENHRY, SYGVKD. After removal of 6 bases from V and 0 bases from J, the junction contained 13 bases not matched to a gene. The CDR3 spans 17 residues. The CDR3 here is CAISRLGQGTNSYEQYF. CDR3 coding DNA: TGTGCCATCAGCCGGCTAGGACAGGGAACGAACTCCTACGAGCAGTACTTC.

The chain uses TRBV3-1 (or the pseudogene TRBV3-2) and TRBJ2-3; D is undetermined. Between the trimmed V and J ends, which lost 5 bases and 3 bases, there was a span of 3 bases. CDR1 is LGHDT and CDR2 is YNNKEL in the germline V gene (reference sequence). This CDR3 has 11 amino acids. CDR3 sequence: CASSLTDTQYF. The CDR3 DNA is TGTGCCAGCAGCTTAACAGATACGCAGTATTTT.